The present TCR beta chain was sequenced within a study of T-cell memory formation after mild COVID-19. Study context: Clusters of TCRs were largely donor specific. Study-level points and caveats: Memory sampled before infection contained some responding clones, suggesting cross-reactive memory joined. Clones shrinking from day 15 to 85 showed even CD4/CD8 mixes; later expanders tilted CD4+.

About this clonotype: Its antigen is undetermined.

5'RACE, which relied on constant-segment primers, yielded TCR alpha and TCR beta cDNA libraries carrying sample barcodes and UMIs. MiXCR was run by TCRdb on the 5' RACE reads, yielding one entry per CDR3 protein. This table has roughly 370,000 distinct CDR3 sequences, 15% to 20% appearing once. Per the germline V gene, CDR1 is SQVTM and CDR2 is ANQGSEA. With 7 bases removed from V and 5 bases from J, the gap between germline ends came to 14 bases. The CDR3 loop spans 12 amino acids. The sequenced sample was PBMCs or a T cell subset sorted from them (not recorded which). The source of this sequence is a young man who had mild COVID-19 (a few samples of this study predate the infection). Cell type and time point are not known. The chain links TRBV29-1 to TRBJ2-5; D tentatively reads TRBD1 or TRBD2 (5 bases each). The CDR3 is CSGLRGPETQYF. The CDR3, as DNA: TGCAGCGGGCTCCGGGGCCCGGAGACCCAGTACTTC.